The source of this T cell receptor (beta chain) is a study of blood T cell repertoires in COVID-19. Study-wide context: Some COVID-19 samples were acute and others convalescent; all came from the United States, Italy and Spain.

Only in-frame clones appear in the TCRdb table, and some are missing; sequencing was by immunoSEQ multiplex PCR. Of 300,000 or so clones in the sample, around nine tenths were seen once. This CDR3 region has 13 residues. The germline V and J ends were trimmed by 8 bases and 5 bases, with 15 bases remaining between them. Germline loops: CDR1 SEHNR, CDR2 FQNEAQ (reference sequence). Clinical history reported by participants formed the basis on which cohorts were assigned. This TCR derives from a man aged 60 to 75 who had recovered from COVID-19. The chain carries TRBV7-9 and TRBJ1-1; D is uncertain. Material: PBMCs or T cells enriched from blood (not recorded which). Here the CDR3 reads CASLIPAVTEAFF. DNA of the CDR3: TGTGCCAGCTTAATTCCAGCGGTGACTGAAGCTTTCTTT.